This entry features one TCR beta chain sequence. The antigen is undetermined. Time point of the sample: recipient sample about 28 days before transplant, after cytoreduction. These data originate in a study of T cell clonotyping in hematopoietic cell transplantation. Broader study findings: Graft donor and pretransplant recipient Inverse Simpson Index values predicted broader posttransplant TCR diversity. No sorting was done, leaving CD4 and CD8 contributions mixed.

V was trimmed by 2 bases and J by 5 bases, leaving 12 bases between them. This CDR3 is 13 amino acids long. CDR1 and CDR2 from the germline V gene are GTSNPN and SVGIG (reference sequence). Generated by immunoSEQ multiplex PCR, the TCRdb table keeps only in-frame clones and is missing some. The table lists tens of thousands of clones, approximately 94% of them singletons. The TCR originated in a man in his forties or fifties with acute myeloid leukemia. Some clones in this sample may be carry-over from other donors' samples. The rearrangement uses TRBV30 and TRBJ1-1; unclear D gene. Here the sequenced sample was peripheral blood mononuclear cells, taken before stem cell transplant. The CDR3 DNA is TGTGCCTGGAGTTGGGCCTTAGGAACTGAAGCTTTCTTT. Translation: CAWSWALGTEAFF.